These 9 T cell receptor beta chains were sequenced from one sample in a study of T cells after yellow fever vaccination. TCRdb fed the 5' RACE reads into MiXCR, producing one record per CDR3 protein. The data hold approximately 610,000 distinct CDR3 sequences, with about 15% observed a single time. The sequences come from PBMCs, collected 5 to 6 days after the first yellow fever vaccination. Every receptor here comes from a man aged 18 to 35 who received the YFV17D yellow fever vaccine.

In this sample, this clonotype turned up many times. The V call is TRBV11-2, the J call TRBJ1-6, with D uncertain. Germline CDR1 is SGHAT and CDR2 is FQNNGV. The CDR3 loop spans 12 amino acids. V lost 3 bases to trimming and J lost 9 bases, with 6 bases between them. CDR3 bases: TGTGCCAGCAGCTTCTGGGGTTCACCCCTCCACTTT. Protein: CASSFWGSPLHF.

This clonotype was found a few times. The chain is built from TRBV12-3 or TRBV12-4 and TRBJ2-4; D unclear. The CDR3 spans 12 residues. The V end lost 6 bases, the J end lost 9 bases, and 12 bases lay between the germline ends. CDR3 sequence reads: CASSYTRAIQYF. The DNA for the CDR3 is TGTGCCAGCAGCTACACACGGGCCATTCAGTACTTC.

This clonotype has just a few counts. V usage is TRBV18 and J usage is TRBJ2-2; D gene unclear. V was clipped by 1 base and J by 3 bases, with 15 bases between them. Looked up from germline, CDR1 is KGHSH and CDR2 is LQKENI. This CDR3 is 17 amino acids long. CDR3 sequence reads: CASSPLDRNPDTGELFF. Written as DNA, the CDR3 is TGTGCCAGCTCACCACTAGACCGAAACCCGGACACCGGGGAGCTGTTTTTT.

This chain connects TRBV9 to TRBJ2-5, with D unresolved. Trimming took 0 bases from V and 2 from J, leaving 8 bases between them. Germline assignment: CDR1 SGDLS and CDR2 YYNGEE. The CDR3 totals 14 residues. CDR3 residues: CASSVEATQETQYF. Written as DNA, the CDR3 is TGTGCCAGCAGCGTAGAGGCTACGCAAGAGACCCAGTACTTC. Based on the CDR3 plus reference TRBV9 and TRBJ2-5, the full variable domain is DSGVTQTPKHLITATGQRVTLRCSPRSGDLSVYWYQQSLDQGLQFLIQYYNGEERAKGNILERFSAQQFPDLHSELNLSSLELGDSALYFCASSVEATQETQYFGPGTRLLVL.

The V and J genes are TRBV5-1 and TRBJ1-2, with 9 bases identical to TRBD1. The CDR3 sequence is 14 residues long. The trim removed 4 bases at V and 2 bases at J, leaving 3 bases unmatched. Per germline, CDR1 SGHRS and CDR2 YFSETQ. This CDR3 reads CASSITGGNYGYTF. As DNA, the CDR3 is TGCGCCAGCAGCATAACAGGGGGCAACTATGGCTACACCTTC.

This clonotype was counted between two and nine times. The rearrangement uses TRBV12-3 or TRBV12-4 and TRBJ2-5; TRBD2 aligns across 11 bases. J was trimmed by 4 bases and V by 3 bases; bases with no gene match: 10. This CDR3 spans 17 amino acids. DNA for the CDR3: TGTGCCAGCAGTTTCAGGGCTAGCGGGGGGCCATCAGAGACCCAGTACTTC. It specifies CASSFRASGGPSETQYF.

The chain has TRBV19 and TRBJ2-7; 10 nucleotides agree with TRBD1. The CDR3 consists of 16 residues. Germline trimming cut 2 bases from V and 3 bases from J; bases unmatched to any gene: 7. CDR1 is LNHDA and CDR2 is SQIVND in the germline V gene (reference sequence). CDR3 DNA: TGTGCCAGTAGTATAATACCCGGGACAGGGGACTACGAGCAGTACTTC. Residues: CASSIIPGTGDYEQYF.

The chain carries TRBV12-3 or TRBV12-4 and TRBJ2-1; D is perhaps TRBD2 (5 bases). The CDR3 sequence is 13 residues long. The V and J ends lost 2 bases and 6 bases respectively, with 8 bases between them. The CDR3 protein is CASSLRGVNEQFF. CDR3 DNA: TGTGCCAGCAGTTTACGGGGTGTCAATGAGCAGTTCTTC.

The chain carries TRBV2 and TRBJ2-1; 8 bases align to TRBD2. The V gene's germline CDR1 is SNHLY and CDR2 FYNNEI. V gave up 5 bases and J gave up 6 bases; unmatched junction bases: 9. This CDR3 has 15 amino acids. The CDR3 DNA sequence: TGTGCCAGCAGTAAAGAGCGGGGGCTAGCCAATGAGCAGTTCTTC. This gives the protein CASSKERGLANEQFF.